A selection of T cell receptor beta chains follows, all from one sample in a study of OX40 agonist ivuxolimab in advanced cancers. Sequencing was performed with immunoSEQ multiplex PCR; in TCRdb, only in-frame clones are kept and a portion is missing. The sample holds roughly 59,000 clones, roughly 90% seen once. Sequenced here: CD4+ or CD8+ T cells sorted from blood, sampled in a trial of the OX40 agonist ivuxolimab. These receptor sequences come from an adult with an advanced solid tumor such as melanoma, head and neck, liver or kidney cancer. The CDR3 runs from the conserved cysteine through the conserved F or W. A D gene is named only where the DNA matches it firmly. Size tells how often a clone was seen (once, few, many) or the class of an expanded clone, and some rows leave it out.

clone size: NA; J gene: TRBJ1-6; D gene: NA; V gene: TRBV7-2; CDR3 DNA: TGTGCCAGCACCGACAGGTTTAATTCACCCCTCCACTTT; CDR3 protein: CASTDRFNSPLHF
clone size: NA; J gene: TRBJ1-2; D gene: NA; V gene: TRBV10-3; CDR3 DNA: TGTGCCATCAGTGAAGGGGAGGGCTACACCTTC; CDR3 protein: CAISEGEGYTF
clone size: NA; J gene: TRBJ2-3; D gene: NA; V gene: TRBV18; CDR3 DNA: TGTGCCAGCTCACCAGTCCGGGGTATTTACGCAGATACGCAGTATTTT; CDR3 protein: CASSPVRGIYADTQYF
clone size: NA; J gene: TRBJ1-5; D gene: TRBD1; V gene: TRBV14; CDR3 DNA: TGTGCCAGCAGCCAAACGACAGGGAATCAGCCCCAGCATTTT; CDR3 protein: CASSQTTGNQPQHF
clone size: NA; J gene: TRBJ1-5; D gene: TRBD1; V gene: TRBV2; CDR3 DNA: TGTGCCAGCAGTGAGGACAGGTCAGGGCCCCAGCATTTT; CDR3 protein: CASSEDRSGPQHF
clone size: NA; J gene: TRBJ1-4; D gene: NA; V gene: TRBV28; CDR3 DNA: TGTGCCAGCAGTTGGGTGGGAGAAAAACTGTTTTTT; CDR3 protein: CASSWVGEKLFF
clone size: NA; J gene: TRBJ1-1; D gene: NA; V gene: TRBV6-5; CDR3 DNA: TGTGCCAGCAGTTTCGGACCGTCGAACACTGAAGCTTTCTTT; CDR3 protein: CASSFGPSNTEAFF
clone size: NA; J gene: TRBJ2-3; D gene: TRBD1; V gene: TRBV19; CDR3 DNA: TGTGCCAGTAGAACCGGGACAGGCACAGATACGCAGTATTTT; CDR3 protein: CASRTGTGTDTQYF
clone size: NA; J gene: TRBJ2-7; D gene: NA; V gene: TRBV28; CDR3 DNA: TGTGCCAGCAGTAGTTTCCCGATGGGGCAGTACTTC; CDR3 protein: CASSSFPMGQYF
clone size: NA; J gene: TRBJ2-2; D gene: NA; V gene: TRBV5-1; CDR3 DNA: TGCGCCAGCGGCAGGGACGAACACACCGGGGAGCTGTTTTTT; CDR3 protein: CASGRDEHTGELFF
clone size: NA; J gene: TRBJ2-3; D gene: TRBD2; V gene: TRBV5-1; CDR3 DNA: TGCGCCACCGGACTAGCGGAGACAGATACGCAGTATTTT; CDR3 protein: CATGLAETDTQYF
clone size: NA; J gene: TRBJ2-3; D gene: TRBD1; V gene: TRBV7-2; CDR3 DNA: TGTGCCAGCAGCACTGGACAGGGAACAGATACGCAGTATTTT; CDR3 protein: CASSTGQGTDTQYF
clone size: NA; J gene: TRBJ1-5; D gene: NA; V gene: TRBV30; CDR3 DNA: TGTGCCTGGAGTGTAGGAGGTGGTCAGCCCCAGCATTTT; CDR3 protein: CAWSVGGGQPQHF
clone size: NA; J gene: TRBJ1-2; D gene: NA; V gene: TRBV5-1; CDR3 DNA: TGCGCCAGCAGCTTGGAGGCGTCTGACTATGGCTACACCTTC; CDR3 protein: CASSLEASDYGYTF
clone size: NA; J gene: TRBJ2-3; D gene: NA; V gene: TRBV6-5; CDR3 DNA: TGTGCCAGCAGTTACGGGGGGGCTAGCACAGATACGCAGTATTTT; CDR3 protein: CASSYGGASTDTQYF
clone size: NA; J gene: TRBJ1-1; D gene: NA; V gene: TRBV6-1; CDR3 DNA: TGTGCCAGCAGGCCCCCGGTGGGTGTGAACACTGAAGCTTTCTTT; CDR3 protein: CASRPPVGVNTEAFF
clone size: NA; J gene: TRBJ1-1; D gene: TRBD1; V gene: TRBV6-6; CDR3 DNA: TGTGCCAGCAGTTCGGGACAGGGGGCGGTAGCTGAAGCTTTCTTT; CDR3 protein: CASSSGQGAVAEAFF
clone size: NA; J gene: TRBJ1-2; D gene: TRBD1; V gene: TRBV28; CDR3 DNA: TGTGCCAGCAGTCGGACAGGCATTAACTATGGCTACACCTTC; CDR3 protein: CASSRTGINYGYTF
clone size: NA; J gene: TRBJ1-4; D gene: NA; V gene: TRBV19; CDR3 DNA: TGTGCCACCAGCAACAGAGACTCAACTAATGAAAAACTGTTTTTT; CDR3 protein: CATSNRDSTNEKLFF
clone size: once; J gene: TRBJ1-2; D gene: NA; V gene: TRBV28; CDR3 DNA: TGTGCCAGCAGTTTAGGGGAGAGGATGGCTAACTATGGCTACACCTTC; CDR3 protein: CASSLGERMANYGYTF
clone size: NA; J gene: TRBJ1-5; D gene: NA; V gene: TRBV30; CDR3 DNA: TGTGCCTGGAGTGTACAGAGTCGGATTAATCAGCCCCAGCATTTT; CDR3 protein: CAWSVQSRINQPQHF
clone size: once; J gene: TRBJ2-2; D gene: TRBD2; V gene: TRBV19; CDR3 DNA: TGTGCCAGTAGTACCCCCGGGGGGGGAGTGGCCGGGGAGCTGTTTTTT; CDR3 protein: CASSTPGGGVAGELFF
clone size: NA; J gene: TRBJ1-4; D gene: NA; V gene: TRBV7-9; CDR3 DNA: TGTGCCAGCAGCTGGGGGGCCGGGGGTGAAAAACTGTTTTTT; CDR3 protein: CASSWGAGGEKLFF
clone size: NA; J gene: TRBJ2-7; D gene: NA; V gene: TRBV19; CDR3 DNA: TGTGCCAGTAGGATATCGGACAGCAGCTACGAGCAGTACTTC; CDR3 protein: CASRISDSSYEQYF
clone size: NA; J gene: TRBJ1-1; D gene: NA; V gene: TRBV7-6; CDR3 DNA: TGTGCCAGCAGCTTAAAGGTCAACACTGAAGCTTTCTTT; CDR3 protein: CASSLKVNTEAFF
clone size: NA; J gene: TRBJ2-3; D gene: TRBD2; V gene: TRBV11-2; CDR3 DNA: TGTGCCAGCAGCTTCGTGGCTAGCGGGGCCACAGATACGCAGTATTTT; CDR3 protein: CASSFVASGATDTQYF
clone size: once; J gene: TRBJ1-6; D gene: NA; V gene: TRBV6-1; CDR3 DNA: TGTGCCAGCAGTGAAGGAAGTTTTTCACCCCTCCACTTT; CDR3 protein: CASSEGSFSPLHF
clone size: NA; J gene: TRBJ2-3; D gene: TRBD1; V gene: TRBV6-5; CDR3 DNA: TGTGCCAGCAGTTTTACCGGGACAGGGACCGCAGATACGCAGTATTTT; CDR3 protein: CASSFTGTGTADTQYF
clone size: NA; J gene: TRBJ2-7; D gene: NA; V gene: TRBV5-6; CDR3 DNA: TGTGCCAGCAGCGGGACTCCCTCCTACGAGCAGTACTTC; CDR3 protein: CASSGTPSYEQYF
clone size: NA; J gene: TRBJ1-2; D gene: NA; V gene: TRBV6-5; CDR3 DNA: TGTGCCAGCAGTTATGCGGCTAGCGTCTATGGCTACACCTTC; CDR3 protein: CASSYAASVYGYTF
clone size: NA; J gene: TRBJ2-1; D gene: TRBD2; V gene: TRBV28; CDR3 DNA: TGTGCCAGCGGACTAGCGGGAGTACTTGAGCAGTTCTTC; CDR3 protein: CASGLAGVLEQFF
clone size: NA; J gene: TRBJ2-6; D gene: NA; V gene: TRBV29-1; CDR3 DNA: TGCAGCGTTGAAGAAGGAACGGGGGGCGCTGGGGCCAACGTCCTGACTTTC; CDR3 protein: CSVEEGTGGAGANVLTF
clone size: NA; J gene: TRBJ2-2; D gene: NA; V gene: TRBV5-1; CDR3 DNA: TGCGCCAGCAGCTTGGCAGCAGCGAACACCGGGGAGCTGTTTTTT; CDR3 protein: CASSLAAANTGELFF
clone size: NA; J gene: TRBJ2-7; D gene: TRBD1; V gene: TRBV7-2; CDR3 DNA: TGTGCCAGCAGCTTTACAGGGGGCGTCGAGCAGTACTTC; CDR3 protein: CASSFTGGVEQYF
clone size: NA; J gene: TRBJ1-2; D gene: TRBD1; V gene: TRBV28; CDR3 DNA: TGTGCCAGCAGTCCAGGACAGGGGGCGAGGCCCACCTTC; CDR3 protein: CASSPGQGARPTF
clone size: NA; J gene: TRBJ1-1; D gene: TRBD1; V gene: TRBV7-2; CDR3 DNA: TGTGCCAGCAGCCGGGGGACAGGGTGGAGGTCTGAAGCTTTCTTT; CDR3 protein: CASSRGTGWRSEAFF
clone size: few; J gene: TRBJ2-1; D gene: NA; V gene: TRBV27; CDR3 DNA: TGTGCCAGCACCCCTCTCGGGTTCAACAATGAGCAGTTCTTC; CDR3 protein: CASTPLGFNNEQFF
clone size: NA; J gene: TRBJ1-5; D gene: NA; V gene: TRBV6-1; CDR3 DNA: TGTGCCAGCAGTGATTTGGGGTACAATCAGCCCCAGCATTTT; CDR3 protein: CASSDLGYNQPQHF
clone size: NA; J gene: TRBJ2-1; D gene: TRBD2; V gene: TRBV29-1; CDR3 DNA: TGCAGCTCAAACCAGGCGGGGACTAGCGACAATGAGCAGTTCTTC; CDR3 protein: CSSNQAGTSDNEQFF
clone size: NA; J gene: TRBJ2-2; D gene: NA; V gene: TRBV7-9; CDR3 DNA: TGTGCCAGCACCCAAAGGGGGGCTACTAACACCGGGGAGCTGTTTTTT; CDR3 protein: CASTQRGATNTGELFF
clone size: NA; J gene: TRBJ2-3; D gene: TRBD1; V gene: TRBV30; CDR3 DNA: TGTGCCTGGAGCGATGGACAGGGTTGGACAGATACGCAGTATTTT; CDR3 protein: CAWSDGQGWTDTQYF
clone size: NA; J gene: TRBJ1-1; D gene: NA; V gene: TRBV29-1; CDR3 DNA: TGCAGCGGTGCTCTCGCCTCGGACACTGAAGCTTTCTTT; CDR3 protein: CSGALASDTEAFF
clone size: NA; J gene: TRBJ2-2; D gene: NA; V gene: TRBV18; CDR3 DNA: TGTGCCAGCTCACCAGCGTTGGAGCCCGGGGAGCTGTTTTTT; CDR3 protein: CASSPALEPGELFF
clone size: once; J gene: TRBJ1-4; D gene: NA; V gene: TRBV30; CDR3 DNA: TGTGCCTGGAACGGGCAAACTAATGAAAAACTGTTTTTT; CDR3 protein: CAWNGQTNEKLFF
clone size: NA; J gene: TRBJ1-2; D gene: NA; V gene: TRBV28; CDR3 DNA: TGTGCCAGCAGTGGGGAGGCTGGCTACACCTTC; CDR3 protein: CASSGEAGYTF
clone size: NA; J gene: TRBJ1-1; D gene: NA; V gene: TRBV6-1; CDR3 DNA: TGTGCCAGCAGTGTCGGGGGAATGAACACTGAAGCTTTCTTT; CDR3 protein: CASSVGGMNTEAFF
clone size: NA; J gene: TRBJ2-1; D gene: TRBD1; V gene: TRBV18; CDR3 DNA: TGTGCCAGCTCGCAACAGGGGAACAATGAGCAGTTCTTC; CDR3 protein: CASSQQGNNEQFF
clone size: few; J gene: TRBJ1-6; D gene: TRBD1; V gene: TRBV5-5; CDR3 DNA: TGTGCCAGCAGCTCACAGGGGGTATCATATAATTCACCCCTCCACTTT; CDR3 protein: CASSSQGVSYNSPLHF
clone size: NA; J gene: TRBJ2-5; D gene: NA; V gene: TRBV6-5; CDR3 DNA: TGTGCCAGCAGTTATACAGGGCCTCAAGAGACCCAGTACTTC; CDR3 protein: CASSYTGPQETQYF
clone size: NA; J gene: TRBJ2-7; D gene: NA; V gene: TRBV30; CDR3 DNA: TGTGCCTGGGCTGCGGGACAAACCTACGAGCAGTACTTC; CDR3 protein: CAWAAGQTYEQYF
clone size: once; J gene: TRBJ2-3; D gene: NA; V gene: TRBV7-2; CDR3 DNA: TGTGCCAGCAGCTCCACAGATACGCAGTATTTT; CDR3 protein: CASSSTDTQYF
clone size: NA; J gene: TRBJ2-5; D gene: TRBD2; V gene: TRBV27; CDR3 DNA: TGTGCCAGCAGTTCGACGGGACTAGCAGGAGGGGGTGTGGAGACCCAGTACTTC; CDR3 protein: CASSSTGLAGGGVETQYF
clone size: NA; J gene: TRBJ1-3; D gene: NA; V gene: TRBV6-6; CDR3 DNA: TGTGCCAGCAGTACACAGGGAAACACCATATATTTT; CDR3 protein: CASSTQGNTIYF